This T cell receptor beta chain originates from a study of CD8+CD57+ T cells in acquired aplastic anemia. Study summary: The sorted CD4+ and CD8+ cells yielded an average about 3.5 ug of DNA.

CDR3 and TCR beta VDJ profiling relied on a genomic DNA template. TCRdb re-called the reads with MiXCR, one entry per CDR3 protein. The sample lists 200,000 to 300,000 distinct CDR3 sequences, 82% seen once, with 40% to 55% in the top ten. Study-level findings and limits: Statistical testing detected no significant gap in CD8+ Simpson's diversity between patients and controls.

V lost 5 bases to trimming and J lost 5 bases, with 21 bases between them. The germline CDR1 and CDR2 sequences are SGHTA and FQGTGA. This CDR3 is built from 16 residues. About this clonotype: The antigen remains undetermined.

Patients sequenced had flow cytometry evidence of CD8+CD57+ cell expansion. As a group, the patients uniformly had severe acquired aplastic anemia. Material for sequencing was sorted CD4+, CD8+, or CD8+CD57+ T cells (not recorded which) from PBMCs. This chain links TRBV7-3 with TRBJ1-2; a weak D match, TRBD1 (5 bases). The receptor's source is a human donor with aplastic anemia. The CDR3 DNA reads as TGTGCCAGCAGCACGGGTGGGACCGGGCTCGTATATGGCTACACCTTC. Translated, it gives CASSTGGTGLVYGYTF.